The next 26 T cell receptor beta chains were all read from a single sample in a study of T cell changes during pregnancy in multiple sclerosis. TCRdb's table, derived via immunoSEQ multiplex PCR, lists solely in-frame clones and lacks some. The profile shows roughly 41,000 clones, 90% of them singletons. The sequences come from CD8+ T cells from peripheral blood mononuclear cells, collected in the third trimester of pregnancy. These receptors all come from a female donor with multiple sclerosis, enrolled in a pregnancy study.

V usage is TRBV6-1 and J usage is TRBJ2-7; no clear D. The CDR3 runs to 13 residues. CDR1 MNHNS and CDR2 SASEGT come from the germline V gene. V was cut by 11 bases and J by 2 bases, with 16 bases left in between. This CDR3 reads CACGPPDPYEQYF. As DNA, the CDR3 is TGTGCCTGTGGGCCCCCTGACCCCTACGAGCAGTACTTC.

The chain joins TRBV4-3 to TRBJ2-7; D perhaps matches TRBD2 (6 bases). V was cut by 2 bases and J by 0 bases, with 20 bases left in between. In germline, CDR1 is LGHNA, CDR2 YSLEER. The CDR3 length is 18 residues. CDR3 nucleotide sequence: TGCGCCAGCAGCCAATATATAAAAACGGAGGGAAGCTCCTACGAGCAGTACTTC. It yields the protein CASSQYIKTEGSSYEQYF.

CDR3 DNA sequence: TGTGCCAGCAGCTTAGGCCATTCAGATCTAGCCAAAAACATTCAGTACTTC. This encodes CASSLGHSDLAKNIQYF. This chain links TRBV13 with TRBJ2-4; no clear D. V lost 0 bases and J 0 bases, leaving 12 bases between the germline ends. The CDR3 is 17 amino acids. CDR1 and CDR2 from the germline V gene are PRHDT and FYEKMQ (reference sequence).

This sequence joins TRBV27 and TRBJ2-7; unclear D gene. V lost 5 bases to trimming and J lost 4 bases, with 9 bases between them. CDR3 length: 12 residues. Germline CDR1 reads MNHEY; CDR2 reads SMNVEV (reference sequence). DNA of the CDR3: TGTGCCAGCAGTGGAACCAGGTACGAGCAGTACTTC. Its protein product is CASSGTRYEQYF.

The gene calls are TRBV30 and TRBJ2-2; 7 bases map to TRBD2. The CDR3 has 13 amino acids. CDR1 and CDR2 (germline): GTSNPN, SVGIG (reference sequence). V shed 1 base and J 7 bases; nucleotides not matched to a gene: 3. In DNA, the CDR3 is TGTGCCTGGAGTGGGGGGGGAAACGGGGAGCTGTTTTTT. Translating it yields CAWSGGGNGELFF.

The V call is TRBV4-3, the J call TRBJ2-5; 9 bases map to TRBD2. Looked up from germline, CDR1 is LGHNA and CDR2 is YSLEER. The CDR3 covers 20 residues. V dropped 0 bases and J dropped 2; count of bases not matched to a gene: 16. CDR3 sequence (DNA): TGCGCCAGCAGCCAAGAAGCCGTCGCGGGACGCGGGGGGGAACAAGAGACCCAGTACTTC. It translates to CASSQEAVAGRGGEQETQYF.

V and J are TRBV30 and TRBJ1-5; D is unresolved. The V and J ends lost 0 bases and 3 bases respectively, with 9 bases between them. The length of the CDR3 is 14 residues. Germline values: CDR1 GTSNPN, CDR2 SVGIG (reference sequence). The CDR3 nucleotides read TGTGCCTGGAGTGTTCCAGGATACAATCAGCCCCAGCATTTT. As protein: CAWSVPGYNQPQHF.

The chain uses TRBV28 and TRBJ2-3; TRBD2 agrees at 8 bases. CDR3 length: 19 residues. Trimming cost V 2 bases and J 6 bases; bases outside gene matches: 19. Germline V lookup: CDR1 MDHEN, CDR2 SYDVKM. This chain's CDR3 is CASSLGGFSGSLTTDTQYF. CDR3 nucleotides: TGTGCCAGCAGTTTAGGGGGCTTCAGCGGGAGTTTGACGACGGATACGCAGTATTTT.

The chain carries TRBV6-6 and TRBJ2-2, with 10 bases identical to TRBD1. With 6 bases clipped from V and 6 bases from J, the junction kept 7 bases outside the gene matches. The germline V gene encodes CDR1 MNHNY and CDR2 SVGAGI (reference sequence). The CDR3 length is 15 residues. CDR3 DNA: TGTGCCAGCAGAGCTGGGACAGGGGTCGCCGGGGAGCTGTTTTTT. Its translation: CASRAGTGVAGELFF.

The chain links TRBV27 to TRBJ2-7, with TRBD1 matching over 7 bases. The junction had 5 bases not matched to a gene; V was cut back by 3 bases and J by 3 bases. The CDR3 contains 14 residues. Germline V CDR1 and CDR2: MNHEY, SMNVEV (reference sequence). The CDR3 DNA follows: TGTGCCAGCAGTTTCACCGGGACAGACTACGAGCAGTACTTC. Translating gives CASSFTGTDYEQYF.

This chain links TRBV7-9 with TRBJ2-1, with TRBD2 as a possible D gene (5 bases). The CDR3 consists of 16 residues. The germline V and J ends were trimmed by 3 bases and 0 bases, with 12 bases remaining between them. The germline V gene has CDR1 SEHNR and CDR2 FQNEAQ (reference sequence). The CDR3 sequence is CASSLFSVSSYNEQFF. In DNA form, the CDR3 reads TGTGCCAGCAGCTTGTTTAGCGTGAGCTCCTACAATGAGCAGTTCTTC.

V usage is TRBV5-6 and J usage is TRBJ1-1; D is perhaps TRBD1 (6 bases). The ends were cut back, 7 bases at V and 0 bases at J, with 19 bases in the middle. The CDR3 is 16 residues long. Germline CDR1 is SGHDT and CDR2 is YYEEEE. CDR3 sequence (DNA): TGTGCCAGCTCCGGGGGGGGGCCCGCAATGAACACTGAAGCTTTCTTT. It specifies CASSGGGPAMNTEAFF.

The chain carries TRBV5-6 and TRBJ2-2; TRBD1 agrees at 9 bases. J was trimmed by 5 bases and V by 2 bases; bases with no gene match: 4. The CDR3 spans 15 residues. Germline-derived CDR1 and CDR2 are SGHDT and YYEEEE. The CDR3 protein is CASSFGQGPTGELFF. CDR3 coding DNA: TGTGCCAGCAGCTTCGGACAGGGGCCGACCGGGGAGCTGTTTTTT.

This chain joins TRBV9 and TRBJ2-1, with 8 bases aligning to TRBD2. CDR1 and CDR2 from the germline V gene are SGDLS and YYNGEE. There are 15 residues in the CDR3. Germline trimming cut 4 bases from V and 4 bases from J; bases unmatched to any gene: 7. CDR3 coding DNA: TGTGCCAGCAGCCCCCCGGGACTAGATTACAATGAGCAGTTCTTC. This codes for CASSPPGLDYNEQFF.

The chain has TRBV4-1 and TRBJ1-3; the D gene is possibly TRBD1 (5 bases). Trimming stripped 2 bases from V and 0 bases from J, with 11 bases between. The CDR3 spans 16 residues. From germline, CDR1 is MGHRA and CDR2 YSYEKL. This chain's CDR3 is CASSQSDRHSGNTIYF. As DNA, the CDR3 is TGCGCCAGCAGCCAATCCGACAGACACTCTGGAAACACCATATATTTT.

The chain employs TRBV7-9 and TRBJ2-4; perhaps TRBD2 as D (6 bases). Germline V CDR1 and CDR2: SEHNR, FQNEAQ (reference sequence). This CDR3 has 16 residues. The V gene lost 5 bases and the J gene lost 6 bases, with 20 bases spanning the gap. This CDR3 reads CASSPIGVGGGNIQYF. CDR3 nucleotides: TGTGCCAGCAGCCCTATTGGCGTGGGAGGCGGAAACATTCAGTACTTC.

The rearrangement links TRBV2 to TRBJ2-1; TRBD2 agrees at 10 bases. Trimming took 7 bases from V and 2 from J; bases not matched to a gene: 8. The CDR3 is made up of 16 amino acids. Germline V gene lookup returns CDR1 SNHLY and CDR2 FYNNEI. The CDR3, as DNA: TGTGCCAGCAAGCTAGCGGGAGAGGGAACCTACAATGAGCAGTTCTTC. This sequence encodes CASKLAGEGTYNEQFF.

This clone was seen once. The CDR3 loop reads CASSLQGAGNTEAFF. The DNA of the CDR3 is TGTGCCAGCAGTCTACAGGGGGCAGGGAACACTGAAGCTTTCTTT. J is TRBJ1-1 and V is TRBV28; 9 bases are a match to TRBD1. The length of the CDR3 is 15 residues. Looked up from germline, CDR1 is MDHEN and CDR2 is SYDVKM. The J segment lost 1 base and the V segment lost 5 bases, leaving 5 bases of the junction unmatched.

Only one count was recorded for this clone. The V gene is TRBV18, the J gene TRBJ1-4, with 7 bases that match TRBD1. Germline CDR1 KGHSH, CDR2 LQKENI. The CDR3 has 19 amino acids. J was trimmed by 7 bases and V by 0 bases; bases with no gene match: 17. The CDR3 DNA is TGTGCCAGCTCACCACCAACAAACTACCCTGACAGGGTGGTTGAAAAACTGTTTTTT. Protein: CASSPPTNYPDRVVEKLFF.

The chain couples TRBV28 to TRBJ1-1; tentatively, D is TRBD1 (6 bases). The CDR3 is 17 amino acids. CDR1 and CDR2 from the germline V gene are MDHEN and SYDVKM. V dropped 1 base and J dropped 2 bases, with 17 bases sitting between them. CDR3 bases: TGTGCCAGCAGTTTATTAACAGACAGGCTTCCAAACACTGAAGCTTTCTTT. Its translation: CASSLLTDRLPNTEAFF.

V and J are TRBV27 and TRBJ1-1; 10 bases fit TRBD1. CDR3 length equals 16 residues. V trimming: 6 bases; J trimming: 3 bases; junction bases outside the gene matches: 10. Per germline, CDR1 MNHEY and CDR2 SMNVEV (reference sequence). The CDR3 sequence: CASRMTGGLGDTEAFF. For the CDR3, the DNA is TGTGCCAGCAGGATGACAGGGGGCTTGGGGGACACTGAAGCTTTCTTT.

This sequence joins TRBV6-5 and TRBJ2-5; 9 bases line up with TRBD1. V lost 6 bases, J lost 5 bases, and 4 bases stayed unmatched. The germline V gene has CDR1 MNHEY and CDR2 SVGAGI. The CDR3 contains 13 residues. The CDR3 spells CASSWTGAETQYF. CDR3 DNA: TGTGCCAGCAGCTGGACAGGGGCGGAGACCCAGTACTTC.

This sequence joins TRBV5-6 and TRBJ2-1, with TRBD2 matching 8 bases. Unmatched junction bases numbered 6, after V lost 2 bases and J lost 5 bases. This CDR3 contains 15 residues. Germline CDR1 SGHDT, CDR2 YYEEEE. CDR3 sequence reads: CASSFWRGDNNEQFF. The CDR3 region has the DNA TGTGCCAGCAGCTTCTGGCGGGGGGATAACAATGAGCAGTTCTTC.

This clone was recorded once. The J gene is TRBJ2-1, the V gene TRBV5-5; a possible D gene is TRBD2 (5 bases). Germline CDR1 and CDR2: SGHKS and YYEKEE (reference sequence). Trimming pared 4 bases from V and 16 bases from J, leaving 15 bases between. The CDR3 loop spans 11 amino acids. CDR3 in amino acids: CASSATGWHFF. CDR3 nucleotides: TGTGCCAGCAGCGCCACGGGGTGGCACTTCTTC. Combining the CDR3 with reference TRBV5-5 and TRBJ2-1 gives the whole variable domain DAGVTQSPTHLIKTRGQQVTLRCSPISGHKSVSWYQQVLGQGPQFIFQYYEKEERGRGNFPDRFSARQFPNYSSELNVNALLLGDSALYLCASSATGWHFFGPGTRLTVL.

The CDR3 loop reads CASSRGSYNEQFF. CDR3 coding DNA: TGTGCCAGCAGCCGGGGGTCCTACAATGAGCAGTTCTTC. The chain has TRBV28 and TRBJ2-1; possible D gene TRBD2, 6 bases. CDR3 length equals 13 residues. Per germline, CDR1 MDHEN and CDR2 SYDVKM. V gave up 6 bases and J gave up 1 base, with 7 bases separating them.

V and J are TRBV9 and TRBJ2-1; 10 bases fit TRBD1. Germline CDR1 and CDR2: SGDLS and YYNGEE. J lost 4 bases, V lost 4 bases, and 8 bases had no gene match. The length of the CDR3 is 16 residues. CDR3 bases: TGTGCCAGCAGCCCACAGGGGACAGGGGTTTACAATGAGCAGTTCTTC. This codes for CASSPQGTGVYNEQFF.